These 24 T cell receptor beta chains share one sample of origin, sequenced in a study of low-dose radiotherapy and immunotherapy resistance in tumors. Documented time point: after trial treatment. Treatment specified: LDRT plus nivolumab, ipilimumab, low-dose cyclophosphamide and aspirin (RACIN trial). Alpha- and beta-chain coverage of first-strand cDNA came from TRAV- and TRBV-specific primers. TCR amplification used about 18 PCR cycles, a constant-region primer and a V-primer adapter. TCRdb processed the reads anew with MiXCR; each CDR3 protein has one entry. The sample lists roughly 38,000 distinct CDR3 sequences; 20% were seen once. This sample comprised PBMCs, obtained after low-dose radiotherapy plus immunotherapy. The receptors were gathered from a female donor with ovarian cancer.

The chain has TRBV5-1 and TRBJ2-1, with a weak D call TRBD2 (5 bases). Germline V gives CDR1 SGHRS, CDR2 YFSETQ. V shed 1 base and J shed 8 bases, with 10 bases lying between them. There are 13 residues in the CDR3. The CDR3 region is CASSLTSRHEQFF. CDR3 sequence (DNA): TGCGCCAGCAGCTTGACTAGTAGGCATGAGCAGTTCTTC.

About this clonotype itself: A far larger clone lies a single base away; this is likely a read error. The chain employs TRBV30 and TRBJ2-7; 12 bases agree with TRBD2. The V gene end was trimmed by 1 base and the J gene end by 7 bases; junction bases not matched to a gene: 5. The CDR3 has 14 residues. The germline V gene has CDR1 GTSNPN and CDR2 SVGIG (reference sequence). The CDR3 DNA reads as TGTGCCTGGAGTGGACTAGCGGGGGTACATGAGCAGTACTTC. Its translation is CAWSGLAGVHEQYF.

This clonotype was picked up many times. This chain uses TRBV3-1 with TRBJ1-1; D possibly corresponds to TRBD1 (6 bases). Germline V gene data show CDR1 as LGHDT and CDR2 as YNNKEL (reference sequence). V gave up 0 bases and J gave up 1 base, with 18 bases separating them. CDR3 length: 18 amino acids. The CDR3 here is CASSQEGGRKTGNTEAFF. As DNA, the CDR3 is TGTGCCAGCAGCCAAGAGGGGGGGCGGAAAACCGGGAACACTGAAGCTTTCTTT. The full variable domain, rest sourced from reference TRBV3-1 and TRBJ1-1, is DTAVSQTPKYLVTQMGNDKSIKCEQNLGHDTMYWYKQDSKKFLKIMFSYNNKELIINETVPNRFSPKSPDKAHLNLHINSLELGDSAVYFCASSQEGGRKTGNTEAFFGQGTRLTVV.

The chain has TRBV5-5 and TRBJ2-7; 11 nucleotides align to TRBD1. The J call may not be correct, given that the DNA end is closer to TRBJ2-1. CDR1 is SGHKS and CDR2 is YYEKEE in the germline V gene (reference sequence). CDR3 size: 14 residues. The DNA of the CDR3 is TGTGCCAGCAGCTGGGTGGACAGGGGGCTCGAGCAGTTCTTC. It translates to CASSWVDRGLEQFF.

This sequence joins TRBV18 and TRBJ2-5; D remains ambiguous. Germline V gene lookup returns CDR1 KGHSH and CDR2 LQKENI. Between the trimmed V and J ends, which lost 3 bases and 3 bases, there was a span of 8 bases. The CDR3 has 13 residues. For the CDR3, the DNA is TGTGCCAGCTCACCGGTAGTAGAAGAGACCCAGTACTTC. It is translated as CASSPVVEETQYF.

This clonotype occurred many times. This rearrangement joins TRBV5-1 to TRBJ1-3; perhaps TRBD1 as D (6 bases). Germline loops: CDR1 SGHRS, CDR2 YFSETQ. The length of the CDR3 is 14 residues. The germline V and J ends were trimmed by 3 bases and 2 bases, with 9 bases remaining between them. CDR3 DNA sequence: TGCGCCAGCAGCTCAGGACAGACTGGAAACACCATATATTTT. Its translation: CASSSGQTGNTIYF.

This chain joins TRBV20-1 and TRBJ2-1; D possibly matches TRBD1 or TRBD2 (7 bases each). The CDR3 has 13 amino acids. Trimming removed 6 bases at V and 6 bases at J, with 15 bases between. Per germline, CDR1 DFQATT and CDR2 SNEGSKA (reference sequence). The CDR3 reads CSARTRGGNEQFF. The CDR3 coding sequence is TGCAGTGCGAGGACCAGGGGGGGCAATGAGCAGTTCTTC.

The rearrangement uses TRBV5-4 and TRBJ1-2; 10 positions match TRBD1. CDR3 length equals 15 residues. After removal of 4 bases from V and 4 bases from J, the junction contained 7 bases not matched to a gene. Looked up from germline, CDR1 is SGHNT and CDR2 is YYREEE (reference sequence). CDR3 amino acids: CASSTWTGGGYGYTF. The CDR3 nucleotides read TGTGCCAGCAGCACCTGGACAGGGGGTGGCTATGGCTACACCTTC.

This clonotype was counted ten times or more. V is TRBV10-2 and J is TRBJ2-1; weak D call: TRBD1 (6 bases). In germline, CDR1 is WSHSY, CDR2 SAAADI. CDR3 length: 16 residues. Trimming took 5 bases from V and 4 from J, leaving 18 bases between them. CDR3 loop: CASSRQDRRVYNEQFF. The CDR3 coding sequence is TGCGCCAGCAGTAGACAGGACCGCCGAGTATACAATGAGCAGTTCTTC.

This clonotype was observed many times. CDR3 DNA: TGCAGTGCTAGGACCCGAGGCAATGAGCAGTTCTTC. Protein sequence: CSARTRGNEQFF. This chain joins TRBV20-1 and TRBJ2-1; no firm D call. The CDR3 consists of 12 residues. The V gene lost 3 bases and the J gene lost 6 bases, with 9 bases spanning the gap. CDR1 and CDR2 (germline): DFQATT, SNEGSKA (reference sequence).

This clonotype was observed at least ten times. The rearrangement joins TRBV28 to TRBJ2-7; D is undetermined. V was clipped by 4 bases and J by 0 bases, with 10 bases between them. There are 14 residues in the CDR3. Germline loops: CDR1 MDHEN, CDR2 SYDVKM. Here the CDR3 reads CASSSRPSSYEQYF. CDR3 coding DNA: TGTGCCAGCAGTTCCCGACCCAGCTCCTACGAGCAGTACTTC.

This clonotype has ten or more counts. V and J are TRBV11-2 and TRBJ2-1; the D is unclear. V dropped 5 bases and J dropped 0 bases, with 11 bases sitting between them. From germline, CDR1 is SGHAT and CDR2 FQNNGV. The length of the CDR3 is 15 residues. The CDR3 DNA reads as TGTGCCAGCAGCCGTAGTGGGTACTCCTACAATGAGCAGTTCTTC. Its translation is CASSRSGYSYNEQFF. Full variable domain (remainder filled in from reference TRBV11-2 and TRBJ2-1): EAGVAQSPRYKIIEKRQSVAFWCNPISGHATLYWYQQILGQGPKLLIQFQNNGVVDDSQLPKDRFSAERLKGVDSTLKIQPAKLEDSAVYLCASSRSGYSYNEQFFGPGTRLTVL.

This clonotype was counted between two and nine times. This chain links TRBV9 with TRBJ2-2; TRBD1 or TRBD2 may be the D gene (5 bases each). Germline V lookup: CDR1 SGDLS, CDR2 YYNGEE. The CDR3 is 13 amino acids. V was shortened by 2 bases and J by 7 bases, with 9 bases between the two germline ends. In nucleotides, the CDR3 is TGTGCCAGCAGCGTTGGGGGTAGCGGGGAGCTGTTTTTT. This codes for CASSVGGSGELFF.

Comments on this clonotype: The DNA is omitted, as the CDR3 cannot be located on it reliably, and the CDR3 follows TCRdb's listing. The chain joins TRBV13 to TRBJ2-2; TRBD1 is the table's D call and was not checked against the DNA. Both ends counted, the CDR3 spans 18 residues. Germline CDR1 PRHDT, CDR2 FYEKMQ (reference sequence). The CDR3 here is CASSFTPPQGRAGELFFF.

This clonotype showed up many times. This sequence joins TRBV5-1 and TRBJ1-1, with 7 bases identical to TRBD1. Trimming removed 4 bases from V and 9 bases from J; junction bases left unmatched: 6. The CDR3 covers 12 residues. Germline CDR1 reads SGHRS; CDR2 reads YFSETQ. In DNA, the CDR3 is TGCGCCAGCAGCCTGACGAGGGGGCAAGCTTTCTTT. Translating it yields CASSLTRGQAFF.

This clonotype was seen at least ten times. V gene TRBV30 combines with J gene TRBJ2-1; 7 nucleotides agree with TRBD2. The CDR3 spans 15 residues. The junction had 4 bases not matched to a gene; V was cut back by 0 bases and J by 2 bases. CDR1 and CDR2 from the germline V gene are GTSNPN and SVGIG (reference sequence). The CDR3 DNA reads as TGTGCCTGGAGTGTGGCTAGCGGAACCTACAATGAGCAGTTCTTC. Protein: CAWSVASGTYNEQFF. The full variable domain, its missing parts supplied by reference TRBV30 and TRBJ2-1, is SQTIHQWPATLVQPVGSPLSLECTVEGTSNPNLYWYRQAAGRGLQLLFYSVGIGQISSEVPQNLSASRPQDRQFILSSKKLLLSDSGFYLCAWSVASGTYNEQFFGPGTRLTVL.

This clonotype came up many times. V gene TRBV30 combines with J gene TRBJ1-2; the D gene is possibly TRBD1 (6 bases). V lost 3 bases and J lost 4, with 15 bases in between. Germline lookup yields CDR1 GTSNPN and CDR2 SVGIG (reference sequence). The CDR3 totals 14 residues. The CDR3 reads CAWSGDMRAYGYTF. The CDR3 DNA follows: TGTGCCTGGAGCGGGGACATGCGAGCCTATGGCTACACCTTC.

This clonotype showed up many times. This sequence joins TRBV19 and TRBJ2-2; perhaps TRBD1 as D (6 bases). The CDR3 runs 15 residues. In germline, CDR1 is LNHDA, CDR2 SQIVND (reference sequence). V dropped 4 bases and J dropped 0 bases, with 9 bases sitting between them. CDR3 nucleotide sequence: TGTGCCAGTAGTAAGACAGGCTCGAACACCGGGGAGCTGTTTTTT. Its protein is CASSKTGSNTGELFF.

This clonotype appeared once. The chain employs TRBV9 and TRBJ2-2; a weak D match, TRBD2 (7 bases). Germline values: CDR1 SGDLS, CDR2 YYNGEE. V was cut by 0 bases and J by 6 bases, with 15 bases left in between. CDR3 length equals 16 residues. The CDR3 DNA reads TGTGCCAGCAGCGTAGGTGCGGGGGCGCCGTCCGGGGAGCTGTTTTTT. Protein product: CASSVGAGAPSGELFF.

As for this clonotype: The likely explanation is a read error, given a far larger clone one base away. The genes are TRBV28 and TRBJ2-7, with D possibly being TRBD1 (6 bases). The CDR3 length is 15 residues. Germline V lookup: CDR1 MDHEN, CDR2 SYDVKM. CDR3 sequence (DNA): TGTGCCAGCAGTTTAGGGGGCCCTCGAGACTATGGCAACACCTTC. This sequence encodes CASSLGGPRDYGNTF.

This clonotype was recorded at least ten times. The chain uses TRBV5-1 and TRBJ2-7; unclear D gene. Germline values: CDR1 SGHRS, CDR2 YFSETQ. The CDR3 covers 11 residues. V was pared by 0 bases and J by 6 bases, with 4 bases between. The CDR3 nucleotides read TGCGCCAGCAGCTTGGGTATCGAGCAGTACTTC. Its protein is CASSLGIEQYF.

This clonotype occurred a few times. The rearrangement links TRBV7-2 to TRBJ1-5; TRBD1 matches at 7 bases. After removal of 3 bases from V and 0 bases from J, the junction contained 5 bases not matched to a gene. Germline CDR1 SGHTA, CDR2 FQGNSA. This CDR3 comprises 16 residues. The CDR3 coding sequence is TGTGCCAGCAGCTTGGCGGGACAGAATAGCAATCAGCCCCAGCATTTT. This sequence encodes CASSLAGQNSNQPQHF.

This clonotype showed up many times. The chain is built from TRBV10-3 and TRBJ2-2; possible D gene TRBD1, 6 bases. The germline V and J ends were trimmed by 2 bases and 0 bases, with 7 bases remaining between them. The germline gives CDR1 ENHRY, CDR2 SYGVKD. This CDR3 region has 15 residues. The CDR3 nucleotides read TGTGCCATCAGTGAGGACAGGTCGAACACCGGGGAGCTGTTTTTT. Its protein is CAISEDRSNTGELFF.

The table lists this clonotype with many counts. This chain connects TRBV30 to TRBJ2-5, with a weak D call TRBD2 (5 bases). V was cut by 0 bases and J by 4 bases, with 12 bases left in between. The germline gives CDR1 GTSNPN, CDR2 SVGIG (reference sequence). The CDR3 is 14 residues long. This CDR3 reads CAWSVFGGGETQYF. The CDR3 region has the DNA TGTGCCTGGAGTGTATTCGGCGGAGGAGAGACCCAGTACTTC.